This TCR beta chain was documented in a study of tumor-infiltrating lymphocytes in primary liver carcinoma. Overall study: Every sample contained roughly 3.65 to 8 million productive TCRbeta reads, and these numbers were similar from one tissue type to another. General study findings and limits: For tumor-adjacent and tumor-blood pairs, overlap was less than that seen for tumor region pairs.

Using a constant-region primer together with ProtoScript II reverse transcriptase, TCR beta cDNA was made from roughly 540 ng of total RNA. Construction of TCR beta libraries relied on three successive nested multiplex PCR rounds employing slightly modified ARM-PCR. Primers for the first two PCR rounds were TRBV1-TRBV30 forward primers and a C-beta reverse primer (10 cycles per round). TCRdb analysed the multiplex PCR reads with MiXCR anew, one entry per CDR3 protein. Of 35,000 to 40,000 distinct CDR3 sequences listed, roughly 77% are singletons. This CDR3 is built from 14 residues. CDR1 and CDR2 (germline): SGHRS, YFSETQ. In regard to this clonotype: Its target is not known. One end of the junction fails to match germline, which may point to a read error.

From around 18-30 mg of unsorted bulk tissue, DNA and RNA were co-extracted together. Donors underwent surgery for histopathologically diagnosed primary liver carcinoma. Chronic HBV infection was present in the patients, who were treatment-naive. V usage is TRBV5-1 and J usage is TRBJ2-7; D is unclear. Sequencing used tumor-adjacent normal liver tissue. This clonotype originated in a man aged 40-50 years with primary liver carcinoma and hepatitis B virus infection. The CDR3 DNA reads as TGCGCCAGTAGCTTGGAGCCAGGATGGTACGAGCAGTACTTC. Translation: CASSLEPGWYEQYF.